This entry lists 23 T cell receptor beta chains sequenced from one sample in a study of coeliac disease (dated by TCRdb to between 2021 and 2023). The library was made by the immunoSEQ multiplex PCR assay. What TCRdb holds here is the immuneACCESS table cut down to in-frame rearrangements. Part of the clones is not present; checked against another copy, under half of the missing clones reflect an unresolved V gene, and the others are unexplained. The sample table holds roughly 2,500 clones, of which about 70% were seen once. 14% of the sample belongs to the ten largest clones. Sample: lymphocytes from the gut lamina propria. This specimen's cell subset or site label, interpreted: lamina propria cell (LPC) fraction of small intestinal biopsy. These TCRs come from a human donor without celiac disease.

Details on this clone: Other DNA sequences from this sample encode an identical CDR3 as well. This chain uses TRBV27 with TRBJ1-2, with 7 bases lining up with TRBD1. This CDR3 has 13 amino acids. J lost 2 bases, V lost 3 bases, and 0 bases had no gene match. The germline CDR1 and CDR2 sequences are MNHEY and SMNVEV (reference sequence). CDR3 loop: CASSLGQNYGYTF. CDR3 in DNA: TGTGCCAGCAGTTTGGGACAGAACTATGGCTACACCTTC.

This clone appeared once. The chain links TRBV6-1 to TRBJ1-1, with a possible D match to TRBD1 (5 bases). The germline V gene encodes CDR1 MNHNS and CDR2 SASEGT. The CDR3 length is 18 residues. The V end was cut by 3 bases, the J end by 3 bases, with 23 bases between. The CDR3, as DNA: TGTGCCAGCAGTGACGACCCTCCCGGGGGGGGTCCGGACACTGAAGCTTTCTTT. Its protein product is CASSDDPPGGGPDTEAFF.

V gene TRBV5-4 combines with J gene TRBJ1-3; D gene unclear. Per germline, CDR1 SGHNT and CDR2 YYREEE (reference sequence). The CDR3 runs to 15 residues. Trimming took 3 bases from V and 0 from J, leaving 10 bases between them. CDR3 DNA: TGTGCCAGCAGCTCCGGCGCGGCCTCTGGAAACACCATATATTTT. Its translation: CASSSGAASGNTIYF.

The J gene is TRBJ1-1, the V gene TRBV5-1; D is ambiguous. V lost 4 bases and J lost 1, with 11 bases in between. There are 14 residues in the CDR3. Germline lookup yields CDR1 SGHRS and CDR2 YFSETQ. The CDR3 region is CASSPLQPNTEAFF. For the CDR3, the DNA is TGCGCCAGCAGCCCCTTACAGCCGAACACTGAAGCTTTCTTT.

The V call is TRBV6-1, the J call TRBJ2-7, with D tentatively TRBD1 (5 bases). The germline CDR1 and CDR2 sequences are MNHNS and SASEGT. V lost 0 bases and J lost 1, with 13 bases in between. This CDR3 region has 16 residues. CDR3 sequence (DNA): TGTGCCAGCAGTGAAGCGGGGCGGAGAAGTTCCTACGAGCAGTACTTC. Protein sequence: CASSEAGRRSSYEQYF.

This clone came up a few times. This rearrangement joins TRBV14 to TRBJ1-1; 8 positions agree with TRBD1. Germline V gene lookup returns CDR1 SGHDN and CDR2 FVKESK. The CDR3 is 13 amino acids. V was clipped by 6 bases and J by 5 bases; unmatched bases: 5. The chain's CDR3 is CASRTGGRTEAFF. Written as DNA, the CDR3 is TGTGCCAGCAGAACAGGGGGGAGGACTGAAGCTTTCTTT.

DNA for the CDR3: TGTGCCAGCAGCCCCAGGACTAGCGGGACCAATGAGCAGTTCTTC. Its protein is CASSPRTSGTNEQFF. The rearrangement links TRBV5-5 to TRBJ2-1, with 12 bases that match TRBD2. The J segment lost 6 bases and the V segment lost 4 bases, leaving 5 bases of the junction unmatched. The CDR3 extends over 15 amino acids. CDR1 is SGHKS and CDR2 is YYEKEE in the germline V gene (reference sequence).

This chain uses TRBV9 with TRBJ2-2, with 11 bases that match TRBD1. The germline V gene has CDR1 SGDLS and CDR2 YYNGEE. The V and J ends lost 4 bases and 5 bases, in that order; junction bases with no gene match: 4. The CDR3 contains 15 residues. For the CDR3, the DNA is TGTGCCAGCAGCACCGGACAGGGGGCGACCGGGGAGCTGTTTTTT. It codes for CASSTGQGATGELFF.

The J gene is TRBJ2-1, the V gene TRBV29-1; 7 bases fit TRBD2. V lost 3 bases to trimming and J lost 7 bases; unmatched junction nucleotides: 6. The CDR3 contains 13 residues. The V gene's germline CDR1 is SQVTM and CDR2 ANQGSEA. CDR3 DNA sequence: TGCAGCGTTGAGCGGGAGTCGGGAAATGAGCAGTTCTTC. This sequence encodes CSVERESGNEQFF.

This clone has only a few counts. The chain uses TRBV5-1 and TRBJ1-4; the D is unclear. Trimming pared 0 bases from V and 8 bases from J, leaving 8 bases between. The CDR3 covers 13 residues. In germline, CDR1 is SGHRS, CDR2 YFSETQ. The CDR3 coding sequence is TGCGCCAGCAGCTTGGACCCCGGGGAAAAACTGTTTTTT. It is translated as CASSLDPGEKLFF.

The table lists this clone with a count of one. This chain connects TRBV5-1 to TRBJ2-2; 9 nucleotides line up with TRBD2. The CDR3 length is 16 residues. Germline CDR1 and CDR2: SGHRS and YFSETQ. V trimming: 0 bases; J trimming: 6 bases; junction bases outside the gene matches: 6. Here the CDR3 reads CASSLGVSSGAGELFF. DNA for the CDR3: TGCGCCAGCAGCTTGGGGGTCTCTAGCGGGGCCGGGGAGCTGTTTTTT.

This chain connects TRBV12-5 to TRBJ2-3, with 8 bases aligning to TRBD2. The ends lost 7 bases at V and 4 bases at J; junction bases unmatched: 10. The CDR3 has 15 amino acids. Germline CDR1 and CDR2: LGHNT and FRNRAP. CDR3 sequence: CASVPGGRPPDTQYF. The CDR3 DNA reads as TGTGCTAGTGTCCCGGGCGGGAGGCCCCCAGATACGCAGTATTTT.

This clone was counted once. The chain combines TRBV6-5 with TRBJ2-2; maybe TRBD2 (6 bases). This CDR3 region has 14 residues. V was clipped by 2 bases and J by 7 bases, with 11 bases between them. Germline CDR1 is MNHEY and CDR2 is SVGAGI. DNA for the CDR3: TGTGCCAGCAGTTACGGGAGCGGGTTCGGGGAGCTGTTTTTT. This encodes CASSYGSGFGELFF.

The chain has TRBV6-5 and TRBJ2-3; 13 nucleotides line up with TRBD2. V was clipped by 2 bases and J by 1 base; unmatched bases: 0. The CDR3 is 16 amino acids. Germline loops: CDR1 MNHEY, CDR2 SVGAGI. As DNA, the CDR3 is TGTGCCAGCAGTTACACTAGCGGGGGGGGCACAGATACGCAGTATTTT. Translation gives CASSYTSGGGTDTQYF.

For the CDR3, the DNA is TGTGCCAGCACTCAAGCCCTTGAAGCTTTCTTT. It yields the protein CASTQALEAFF. The chain links TRBV25-1 to TRBJ1-1; no definite D call. Trimming took off 7 bases at V and 7 bases at J, with 10 bases between the two ends. CDR3 length: 11 amino acids. Germline assignment: CDR1 MGHDK and CDR2 SYGVNS.

The chain couples TRBV5-1 to TRBJ2-1, with a possible D match to TRBD2 (5 bases). Germline V gene lookup returns CDR1 SGHRS and CDR2 YFSETQ. This CDR3 has 15 residues. V lost 0 bases and J 8 bases, leaving 15 bases between the germline ends. This chain's CDR3 is CASSLEAGPNHEQFF. DNA for the CDR3: TGCGCCAGCAGCTTGGAGGCGGGCCCCAATCATGAGCAGTTCTTC.

This chain connects TRBV5-1 to TRBJ1-5, with a tentative D call TRBD1 (6 bases). V shed 0 bases and J shed 6 bases, with 13 bases lying between them. The CDR3 totals 15 residues. CDR1 is SGHRS, CDR2 YFSETQ, per germline. The CDR3 DNA reads TGCGCCAGCAGCTTGGAAGGGGGTCAAGGTCAGCCCCAGCATTTT. Protein product: CASSLEGGQGQPQHF.

Only one count was recorded for this clone. V is TRBV27 and J is TRBJ2-7, with 7 bases matching TRBD1. The CDR3 spans 12 residues. The J segment lost 5 bases and the V segment lost 6 bases, leaving 4 bases of the junction unmatched. Germline V gene lookup returns CDR1 MNHEY and CDR2 SMNVEV (reference sequence). The CDR3 loop is CASRTGPNEQYF. The DNA of the CDR3 is TGTGCCAGCAGGACAGGGCCCAACGAGCAGTACTTC.

The chain recombines TRBV10-1 with TRBJ2-7; no definite D call. This CDR3 is 14 amino acids long. V was shortened by 6 bases and J by 0 bases, with 12 bases between the two germline ends. In germline, CDR1 is WNHNN, CDR2 SYGVQD (reference sequence). CDR3 sequence: CASSLGRSSYEQYF. CDR3 coding DNA: TGCGCCAGCAGCCTTGGCAGGTCCTCCTACGAGCAGTACTTC.

The J gene is TRBJ1-1, the V gene TRBV7-8, with D hard to call. Deletions cut 5 bases from V and 5 bases from J, with 18 bases between. This CDR3 is 15 amino acids long. Germline V gene lookup returns CDR1 SGHVS and CDR2 FQNEAQ. The chain's CDR3 is CASSLWRDQITEAFF. In nucleotides, the CDR3 is TGTGCCAGCAGCCTCTGGAGGGATCAGATTACTGAAGCTTTCTTT.

The gene calls are TRBV19 and TRBJ2-7, with 7 positions matching TRBD2. V shed 4 bases and J 3 bases; nucleotides not matched to a gene: 6. CDR1 LNHDA and CDR2 SQIVND come from the germline V gene (reference sequence). This CDR3 comprises 14 residues. CDR3 amino acids: CASSKGRGVYEQYF. The DNA for the CDR3 is TGTGCCAGTAGTAAGGGTCGGGGGGTCTACGAGCAGTACTTC.

The chain combines TRBV6-6 with TRBJ1-3, with 7 bases lining up with TRBD1. With V trimmed by 2 bases and J by 4 bases, 5 bases remained unmatched. Germline CDR1 is MNHNY and CDR2 is SVGAGI (reference sequence). The CDR3 length is 15 residues. CDR3 amino acids: CASSYTTGYGNTIYF. In nucleotides, the CDR3 is TGTGCCAGCAGTTACACGACAGGGTACGGAAACACCATATATTTT.

This clone has more than one count but fewer than ten. CDR3 in DNA: TGTGCCAGCAGCTTCAACCCAGCGGGGACAGGGGGGGTCAATGAGCAGTTCTTC. This translates into CASSFNPAGTGGVNEQFF. The chain uses TRBV5-8 and TRBJ2-1, with 11 nucleotides matching TRBD1. Looked up from germline, CDR1 is SGHTS and CDR2 is YDEGEE. The CDR3 is made up of 18 amino acids. V lost 2 bases, J lost 6 bases, and 13 bases stayed unmatched.